These 21 T cell receptor beta chains share one sample of origin, sequenced in a study of cytomegalovirus exposure and HLA in healthy donors. PCR used 60 Vbeta primers and 13 Jbeta primers. The repertoire was sequenced with immunoSEQ multiplex PCR; TCRdb's copy has only in-frame clones and lacks some. The table shows 150,000 or so clones, with around 80% occurring only once. Sequenced input: PBMCs. These receptors were taken from a man aged 45 to 65 in good health and CMV-seronegative.

This clone came up once. The chain is built from TRBV5-1 and TRBJ2-1; 8 bases map to TRBD1. Germline CDR1 is SGHRS and CDR2 is YFSETQ. This CDR3 has 15 residues. V was clipped by 0 bases and J by 8 bases; unmatched bases: 7. CDR3 nucleotide sequence: TGCGCCAGCAGCTTGGAGCAGGGGGCGGTCGATGAGCAGTTCTTC. As protein: CASSLEQGAVDEQFF.

This chain joins TRBV11-2 and TRBJ2-7, with 9 bases identical to TRBD1. CDR1 is SGHAT and CDR2 is FQNNGV in the germline V gene. This CDR3 has 14 amino acids. The V gene end was trimmed by 2 bases and the J gene end by 4 bases; junction bases not matched to a gene: 3. CDR3 sequence: CASSLRTGVYEQYF. As DNA, the CDR3 is TGTGCCAGCAGCTTAAGGACAGGGGTATACGAGCAGTACTTC. Filled out from reference TRBV11-2 and TRBJ2-7, the complete variable domain reads EAGVAQSPRYKIIEKRQSVAFWCNPISGHATLYWYQQILGQGPKLLIQFQNNGVVDDSQLPKDRFSAERLKGVDSTLKIQPAKLEDSAVYLCASSLRTGVYEQYFGPGTRLTVT.

The chain couples TRBV5-6 to TRBJ2-3; 13 bases agree with TRBD2. The germline V gene encodes CDR1 SGHDT and CDR2 YYEEEE. Germline trimming cut 3 bases from V and 0 bases from J; bases unmatched to any gene: 7. The CDR3 runs to 18 residues. CDR3 protein: CASSSGTSGIGSTDTQYF. CDR3 in DNA: TGTGCCAGCAGCTCGGGGACTAGCGGGATAGGGAGCACAGATACGCAGTATTTT.

This sequence joins TRBV18 and TRBJ2-7; TRBD2 matches at 11 bases. The CDR3 is made up of 14 amino acids. The V gene end was trimmed by 8 bases and the J gene end by 5 bases; junction bases not matched to a gene: 8. Germline V gives CDR1 KGHSH, CDR2 LQKENI. CDR3 nucleotides: TGTGCCAGCCTACTAGCGGGAGAGGGCAACGAGCAGTACTTC. Its protein product is CASLLAGEGNEQYF.

The chain carries TRBV12-5 and TRBJ2-6, with TRBD1 identical over 10 bases. V shed 1 base, J shed 0 bases, and the junction held 6 bases outside the gene matches. Germline assignment: CDR1 LGHNT and CDR2 FRNRAP. The CDR3 spans 19 residues. The CDR3 spells CASGLARDRGFSGANVLTF. The CDR3 DNA is TGTGCTAGTGGTTTGGCCCGGGACAGGGGATTCTCTGGGGCCAACGTCCTGACTTTC.

This clone was found a few times. This sequence joins TRBV5-1 and TRBJ1-1, with 8 bases identical to TRBD1. The ends lost 4 bases at V and 3 bases at J; junction bases unmatched: 11. The CDR3 has 16 residues. Per germline, CDR1 SGHRS and CDR2 YFSETQ. CDR3 sequence: CASSRGPGGADTEAFF. Written as DNA, the CDR3 is TGCGCCAGCAGCCGCGGGCCAGGGGGCGCTGACACTGAAGCTTTCTTT.

This clone was detected a few times. This sequence joins TRBV6-1 and TRBJ2-3; 8 bases align to TRBD2. CDR3 size: 17 residues. Germline CDR1 reads MNHNS; CDR2 reads SASEGT. Trimming cost V 1 base and J 4 bases; bases outside gene matches: 10. The CDR3 sequence: CASSEEGTAGGSDTQYF. The CDR3 DNA sequence: TGTGCCAGCAGTGAAGAGGGGACGGCGGGGGGTTCAGATACGCAGTATTTT.

The chain links TRBV18 to TRBJ1-3, with D tentatively TRBD1 (5 bases). V lost 3 bases to trimming and J lost 4 bases, with 13 bases between them. The germline V gene has CDR1 KGHSH and CDR2 LQKENI. The length of the CDR3 is 15 residues. CDR3 in DNA: TGTGCCAGCTCACCCCCGGGACTAACGGGAAACACCATATATTTT. It yields the protein CASSPPGLTGNTIYF.

The chain is built from TRBV5-6 and TRBJ2-7, with a tentative D call TRBD1 (5 bases). The CDR3 is 15 residues long. Germline V gene lookup returns CDR1 SGHDT and CDR2 YYEEEE. Trimming took off 1 base at V and 3 bases at J, with 14 bases between the two ends. Written as DNA, the CDR3 is TGTGCCAGCAGCTTGTGGGGCAGGGTGGACTACGAGCAGTACTTC. Encoded protein: CASSLWGRVDYEQYF. Complete variable domain (other parts from reference TRBV5-6 and TRBJ2-7): DAGVTQSPTHLIKTRGQQVTLRCSPKSGHDTVSWYQQALGQGPQFIFQYYEEEERQRGNFPDRFSGHQFPNYSSELNVNALLLGDSALYLCASSLWGRVDYEQYFGPGTRLTVT.

The V and J genes are TRBV7-3 and TRBJ2-7; D might be TRBD1 (6 bases). This CDR3 comprises 16 residues. In germline, CDR1 is SGHTA, CDR2 FQGTGA. Trimming removed 2 bases at V and 1 base at J, with 15 bases between. The DNA for the CDR3 is TGTGCCAGCAGCTTAGCCCCCGTGGGGGCTTCCTACGAGCAGTACTTC. Its protein product is CASSLAPVGASYEQYF.

The chain carries TRBV7-3 and TRBJ1-6; D possibly corresponds to TRBD1 (6 bases). The germline V gene has CDR1 SGHTA and CDR2 FQGTGA. The CDR3 is 15 residues long. V was cut by 5 bases and J by 9 bases, with 17 bases left in between. For the CDR3, the DNA is TGTGCCAGCAGCCAGGCCGCAGGGGACGGTTCACCCCTCCACTTT. Translation: CASSQAAGDGSPLHF.

The chain combines TRBV7-9 with TRBJ1-4, with TRBD1 matching 8 bases. Per the germline V gene, CDR1 is SEHNR and CDR2 is FQNEAQ (reference sequence). Trimming at V came to 5 bases and at J to 6 bases, leaving 11 bases not matched to a gene. The length of the CDR3 is 16 residues. CDR3 coding DNA: TGTGCCAGCAGCCGCCGGACAGGGCCGATAGATGAAAAACTGTTTTTT. Residues: CASSRRTGPIDEKLFF.

The V gene is TRBV28, the J gene TRBJ2-4; 7 bases are shared with TRBD1. This CDR3 region has 12 residues. In germline, CDR1 is MDHEN, CDR2 SYDVKM. V was pared by 9 bases and J by 10 bases, with 9 bases of the junction left unmatched. CDR3 sequence (DNA): TGTGCCAGGCCCAGGGACAGAACTATTCAGTACTTC. Protein sequence: CARPRDRTIQYF.

The V call is TRBV19, the J call TRBJ1-1, with 8 nucleotides matching TRBD1. V lost 5 bases to trimming and J lost 7 bases; unmatched junction nucleotides: 9. CDR1 LNHDA and CDR2 SQIVND come from the germline V gene (reference sequence). The CDR3 is 14 residues long. The CDR3 reads CASSFRQGRGEAFF. CDR3 sequence (DNA): TGTGCCAGTAGTTTCCGACAGGGGAGGGGTGAAGCTTTCTTT.

The gene calls are TRBV30 and TRBJ2-6; D possibly corresponds to TRBD2 (6 bases). Germline V gene lookup returns CDR1 GTSNPN and CDR2 SVGIG (reference sequence). The V gene lost 4 bases and the J gene lost 0 bases, with 10 bases spanning the gap. This CDR3 is 15 amino acids long. Written as DNA, the CDR3 is TGTGCCTGGAAATACGGGGGCTCTGGGGCCAACGTCCTGACTTTC. Protein: CAWKYGGSGANVLTF.

CDR3 DNA: TGTGCCAGCAGACCCGGGACAGCAAACACTGAAGCTTTCTTT. This translates into CASRPGTANTEAFF. This rearrangement joins TRBV7-3 to TRBJ1-1; 7 bases agree with TRBD1. V lost 6 bases to trimming and J lost 2 bases; unmatched junction nucleotides: 6. This CDR3 spans 14 amino acids. Per the germline V gene, CDR1 is SGHTA and CDR2 is FQGTGA. Full variable domain (missing parts from reference TRBV7-3 and TRBJ1-1): GAGVSQTPSNKVTEKGKYVELRCDPISGHTALYWYRQSLGQGPEFLIYFQGTGAADDSGLPNDRFFAVRPEGSVSTLKIQRTERGDSAVYLCASRPGTANTEAFFGQGTRLTVV.

This clone was seen a few times. This chain connects TRBV2 to TRBJ2-5; 7 bases match TRBD2. Germline trimming cut 7 bases from V and 2 bases from J; bases unmatched to any gene: 7. CDR1 is SNHLY, CDR2 FYNNEI, per germline. The CDR3 sequence is 14 residues long. DNA of the CDR3: TGTGCCAGCACCCCGGGAGGCATACAAGAGACCCAGTACTTC. This translates into CASTPGGIQETQYF.

This rearrangement joins TRBV7-8 to TRBJ1-6; TRBD1 matches 11 bases. The trim removed 2 bases at V and 7 bases at J, leaving 4 bases unmatched. The CDR3 loop spans 16 amino acids. Germline CDR1 reads SGHVS; CDR2 reads FQNEAQ. The CDR3 is CASSLPGTGGNSPLHF. CDR3 coding DNA: TGTGCCAGCAGCTTACCCGGGACAGGGGGAAATTCACCCCTCCACTTT.

The V call is TRBV6-1, the J call TRBJ1-2; a weak D match, TRBD1 (6 bases). The CDR3 length is 15 residues. From germline, CDR1 is MNHNS and CDR2 SASEGT. The V end was cut by 6 bases, the J end by 6 bases, with 20 bases between. CDR3 sequence: CASSFTVGGGDGYTF. For the CDR3, the DNA is TGTGCCAGCAGCTTTACGGTGGGGGGGGGCGATGGCTACACCTTC.

This clone has a single count. This chain links TRBV4-1 with TRBJ2-2; 9 bases map to TRBD2. V was pared by 3 bases and J by 2 bases, with 13 bases of the junction left unmatched. This CDR3 has 19 residues. Germline loops: CDR1 MGHRA, CDR2 YSYEKL. The CDR3 sequence is CASSHLPGLALINTGELFF. CDR3 bases: TGCGCCAGCAGCCATCTACCGGGACTAGCATTGATCAACACCGGGGAGCTGTTTTTT.

This clone has a single count. This sequence joins TRBV5-1 and TRBJ1-2, with a tentative D call TRBD1 (5 bases). This CDR3 has 14 amino acids. Trimming took off 1 base at V and 4 bases at J, with 11 bases between the two ends. Per germline, CDR1 SGHRS and CDR2 YFSETQ. The CDR3 spells CASSLSRRAYGYTF. Written as DNA, the CDR3 is TGCGCCAGCAGCTTGTCACGCAGGGCCTATGGCTACACCTTC.